What follows are 26 T cell receptor beta chains derived from one specimen sequenced in a study of blood T cell repertoires in COVID-19. Produced via immunoSEQ multiplex PCR; TCRdb's table is partial and in-frame only. The table records roughly 200,000 clones, 70% to 90% of them present only once. The sample was peripheral blood. These receptors all come from a human donor with active or convalescent COVID-19. The donor label of this sample is uncertain.

The chain joins TRBV18 to TRBJ1-4; D ambiguous. Germline CDR1 and CDR2: KGHSH and LQKENI. The length of the CDR3 is 14 residues. Trimming took 0 bases from V and 8 from J, leaving 10 bases between them. The CDR3 DNA follows: TGTGCCAGCTCACCACCGGGCACCCGGGAAAAACTGTTTTTT. This translates into CASSPPGTREKLFF. The full variable domain, in which reference TRBV18 and TRBJ1-4 provide the parts outside the CDR3, is NAGVMQNPRHLVRRRGQEARLRCSPMKGHSHVYWYRQLPEEGLKFMVYLQKENIIDESGMPKERFSAEFPKEGPSILRIQQVVRGDSAAYFCASSPPGTREKLFFGSGTQLSVL.

This clone was counted between two and nine times. J is TRBJ1-5 and V is TRBV7-2; TRBD1 matches 10 bases. V lost 4 bases and J lost 1; bases outside the gene matches: 1. CDR1 SGHTA and CDR2 FQGNSA come from the germline V gene. This CDR3 spans 15 amino acids. The CDR3 DNA follows: TGTGCCAGCAGCTGGGGACAGGGGAGCAATCAGCCCCAGCATTTT. Protein product: CASSWGQGSNQPQHF.

The V call is TRBV6-6, the J call TRBJ2-7; 14 positions agree with TRBD2. The CDR3 is 19 residues long. Germline CDR1 is MNHNY and CDR2 is SVGAGI (reference sequence). The V and J ends lost 5 bases and 0 bases, in that order; junction bases with no gene match: 12. CDR3 nucleotides: TGTGCCAGCAGTCGACTGGGACTAGCGGGGGCCCAGAGCTCCTACGAGCAGTACTTC. Its translation is CASSRLGLAGAQSSYEQYF.

This chain joins TRBV11-3 and TRBJ2-5; no clear D gene. The V end was cut by 5 bases, the J end by 5 bases, with 12 bases between. Germline assignment: CDR1 SGHNT and CDR2 YENEEA. This CDR3 spans 13 amino acids. CDR3 sequence (DNA): TGTGCCAGCAGCCCCTCTTACGGGGAGACCCAGTACTTC. Translated, it gives CASSPSYGETQYF.

The chain employs TRBV4-1 and TRBJ2-7; 15 nucleotides line up with TRBD2. J gave up 4 bases and V 3 bases, and 10 bases lay outside the gene matches. This CDR3 has 18 residues. In germline, CDR1 is MGHRA, CDR2 YSYEKL. CDR3 protein: CASSQGLAGGGAIYEQYF. The CDR3 region has the DNA TGCGCCAGCAGCCAGGGACTAGCGGGAGGTGGTGCGATATACGAGCAGTACTTC.

In its sample, this clone was seen once. This sequence joins TRBV2 and TRBJ1-2; TRBD1 matches 10 bases. CDR3 length: 13 amino acids. In germline, CDR1 is SNHLY, CDR2 FYNNEI. The V segment lost 8 bases and the J segment 5 bases; nucleotides outside the gene matches: 5. CDR3 region: CASLRDRGYGYTF. The CDR3, as DNA: TGTGCCAGCTTACGGGACAGGGGATATGGCTACACCTTC.

CDR3 DNA: TGTGCCAGCAGTCCCCAAACTAGCGTGGGGGCCTACAATGAGCAGTTCTTC. Its translation: CASSPQTSVGAYNEQFF. V is TRBV27 and J is TRBJ2-1, with 7 bases fitting TRBD2. In germline, CDR1 is MNHEY, CDR2 SMNVEV (reference sequence). V lost 5 bases to trimming and J lost 2 bases; unmatched junction nucleotides: 12. The CDR3 totals 17 residues.

This clone was seen only a few times. The chain recombines TRBV4-1 with TRBJ2-3; D unclear. Germline CDR1 and CDR2: MGHRA and YSYEKL. The CDR3 covers 17 residues. V shed 0 bases and J shed 0 bases, with 13 bases lying between them. The DNA for the CDR3 is TGCGCCAGCAGCCAAGATCTGGCTCTGCGGAGCACAGATACGCAGTATTTT. This translates into CASSQDLALRSTDTQYF.

This chain links TRBV5-5 with TRBJ2-5; weak D call: TRBD1 (6 bases). Trimming took 7 bases from V and 4 from J, leaving 17 bases between them. CDR1 is SGHKS, CDR2 YYEKEE, per germline (reference sequence). The CDR3 runs to 14 residues. The CDR3 protein is CASGPDVRGETQYF. CDR3 nucleotide sequence: TGTGCCAGCGGTCCTGATGTCAGGGGAGAGACCCAGTACTTC.

This chain uses TRBV5-1 with TRBJ2-7, with 8 bases matching TRBD1. Trimming removed 0 bases from V and 1 base from J; junction bases left unmatched: 6. The V gene's germline CDR1 is SGHRS and CDR2 YFSETQ. The CDR3 spans 16 residues. In DNA, the CDR3 is TGCGCCAGCAGCTTGGTACCAGGGGGCGCTTCCTACGAGCAGTACTTC. As protein: CASSLVPGGASYEQYF.

The chain has TRBV9 and TRBJ2-2; D possibly corresponds to TRBD1 (7 bases). Germline assignment: CDR1 SGDLS and CDR2 YYNGEE. The CDR3 consists of 17 residues. V gave up 3 bases and J gave up 3 bases, with 18 bases separating them. The chain's CDR3 is CASSGRQGGGDTGELFF. CDR3 coding DNA: TGTGCCAGCAGCGGACGCCAAGGGGGCGGGGACACCGGGGAGCTGTTTTTT.

The chain combines TRBV4-1 with TRBJ1-1; the match to TRBD1 covers 10 bases. The CDR3 is made up of 16 amino acids. The junction had 8 bases not matched to a gene; V was cut back by 3 bases and J by 4 bases. In germline, CDR1 is MGHRA, CDR2 YSYEKL. The CDR3 region has the DNA TGCGCCAGCAGCCAGGCTCCGGGACAGGGGATCACTGAAGCTTTCTTT. Residues: CASSQAPGQGITEAFF.

This chain links TRBV30 with TRBJ2-2, with 11 bases that match TRBD2. J was trimmed by 5 bases and V by 8 bases; bases with no gene match: 4. The germline V gene has CDR1 GTSNPN and CDR2 SVGIG (reference sequence). The CDR3 runs 13 residues. CDR3: CAGSSGRTGELFF. CDR3 nucleotide sequence: TGTGCCGGGTCTAGCGGGAGGACCGGGGAGCTGTTTTTT.

J is TRBJ2-5 and V is TRBV4-3, with 7 positions matching TRBD1. V lost 4 bases, J lost 4 bases, and 6 bases stayed unmatched. Germline V gene data show CDR1 as LGHNA and CDR2 as YSLEER. The CDR3 runs to 14 residues. CDR3 protein: CASSLVGQAETQYF. CDR3 DNA: TGCGCCAGCAGCCTTGTCGGACAGGCAGAGACCCAGTACTTC.

V usage is TRBV30 and J usage is TRBJ2-7; the D gene is possibly TRBD2 (5 bases). The CDR3 has 12 amino acids. V was shortened by 4 bases and J by 6 bases, with 13 bases between the two germline ends. Germline CDR1 and CDR2: GTSNPN and SVGIG (reference sequence). CDR3 region: CAWTLGRTEQYF. In DNA, the CDR3 is TGTGCCTGGACCTTGGGGAGAACCGAGCAGTACTTC.

The genes are TRBV9 and TRBJ2-1, with D possibly being TRBD1 (6 bases). This CDR3 comprises 19 residues. Trimming cost V 4 bases and J 14 bases, with 37 bases left between them. The V gene's germline CDR1 is SGDLS and CDR2 YYNGEE. In DNA, the CDR3 is TGTGCCAGCAGCTCTACAGGGTACCGTCCCACTAGTTCTGGGCTGGGGAAGTTCTTC. Its translation: CASSSTGYRPTSSGLGKFF.

The V gene is TRBV11-3, the J gene TRBJ2-1; D is ambiguous. This CDR3 has 16 amino acids. Germline loops: CDR1 SGHNT, CDR2 YENEEA. Trimming took off 4 bases at V and 9 bases at J, with 22 bases between the two ends. CDR3 in DNA: TGTGCCAGCAGCTCCTATATCCCAATCCGAGGTGGTGAGCAGTTCTTC. This codes for CASSSYIPIRGGEQFF.

CDR3 sequence reads: CASSEATGSHTDTQYF. Here the CDR3 DNA reads TGTGCCAGCAGTGAAGCGACGGGATCCCACACAGATACGCAGTATTTT. V and J are TRBV6-1 and TRBJ2-3; D is perhaps TRBD2 (5 bases). This CDR3 region has 16 residues. Per the germline V gene, CDR1 is MNHNS and CDR2 is SASEGT. Trimming cost V 0 bases and J 2 bases, with 12 bases left between them.

The rearrangement uses TRBV25-1 and TRBJ1-2, with D possibly being TRBD1 (6 bases). The V gene lost 7 bases and the J gene lost 3 bases, with 18 bases spanning the gap. The CDR3 runs to 15 residues. Per germline, CDR1 MGHDK and CDR2 SYGVNS. CDR3 bases: TGTGCCAGCATGCCATCGGGGGGCGCAGACTATGGCTACACCTTC. Encoded protein: CASMPSGGADYGYTF.

With regard to this clone: This specimen includes other DNA sequences encoding the same CDR3. The chain joins TRBV12-3 or TRBV12-4 to TRBJ2-7; D is uncertain. Trimming took off 6 bases at V and 1 base at J, with 7 bases between the two ends. The CDR3 consists of 12 residues. CDR3 in amino acids: CASSSGSYEQYF. The CDR3 DNA reads as TGTGCCAGCAGCTCCGGGTCCTACGAGCAGTACTTC.

The gene calls are TRBV5-1 and TRBJ1-2; 9 bases agree with TRBD1. This CDR3 region has 18 residues. Trimming removed 0 bases from V and 3 bases from J; junction bases left unmatched: 12. CDR1 SGHRS and CDR2 YFSETQ come from the germline V gene. CDR3 in DNA: TGCGCCAGCAGCTTGGTTGGCAGCAGGGACAGGGAAGACTATGGCTACACCTTC. Residues: CASSLVGSRDREDYGYTF.

The rearrangement links TRBV4-3 to TRBJ1-6; D might be TRBD1 (6 bases). Trimming shortened V by 7 bases and J by 6 bases, and 13 bases separated the two germline ends. Germline V lookup: CDR1 LGHNA, CDR2 YSLEER. The CDR3 covers 14 residues. This chain's CDR3 is CASKLDRRNSPLHF. CDR3 coding DNA: TGCGCCAGCAAATTGGACAGACGTAATTCACCCCTCCACTTT.

CDR3 in amino acids: CASSLDLGNEQFF. CDR3 coding DNA: TGTGCCAGCAGCTTAGACCTAGGAAATGAGCAGTTCTTC. V gene TRBV5-4 combines with J gene TRBJ2-1; the D is unclear. V was shortened by 2 bases and J by 7 bases, with 10 bases between the two germline ends. This CDR3 has 13 residues. CDR1 and CDR2 from the germline V gene are SGHNT and YYREEE (reference sequence).

This clone was observed a handful of times. The chain has TRBV2 and TRBJ2-2; 7 bases match TRBD2. There are 15 residues in the CDR3. CDR1 is SNHLY, CDR2 FYNNEI, per germline. V lost 11 bases and J lost 0; bases outside the gene matches: 9. CDR3 in DNA: TGTGCCTATACCCCGCTAGCGGCGAACACCGGGGAGCTGTTTTTT. Translated, it gives CAYTPLAANTGELFF.

The chain is built from TRBV27 and TRBJ2-5; no firm D call. The CDR3 spans 14 residues. V lost 5 bases, J lost 0 bases, and 10 bases lay in between. CDR1 MNHEY and CDR2 SMNVEV come from the germline V gene (reference sequence). CDR3 residues: CASSPSYNQETQYF. Written as DNA, the CDR3 is TGTGCCAGCAGTCCCTCTTATAACCAAGAGACCCAGTACTTC.

The chain employs TRBV9 and TRBJ2-5; 10 bases agree with TRBD2. The trim removed 0 bases at V and 4 bases at J, leaving 0 bases unmatched. The length of the CDR3 is 14 residues. The germline V gene encodes CDR1 SGDLS and CDR2 YYNGEE. As DNA, the CDR3 is TGTGCCAGCAGCGTAGCTAGCGGGGGAGAGACCCAGTACTTC. Translated, it gives CASSVASGGETQYF.